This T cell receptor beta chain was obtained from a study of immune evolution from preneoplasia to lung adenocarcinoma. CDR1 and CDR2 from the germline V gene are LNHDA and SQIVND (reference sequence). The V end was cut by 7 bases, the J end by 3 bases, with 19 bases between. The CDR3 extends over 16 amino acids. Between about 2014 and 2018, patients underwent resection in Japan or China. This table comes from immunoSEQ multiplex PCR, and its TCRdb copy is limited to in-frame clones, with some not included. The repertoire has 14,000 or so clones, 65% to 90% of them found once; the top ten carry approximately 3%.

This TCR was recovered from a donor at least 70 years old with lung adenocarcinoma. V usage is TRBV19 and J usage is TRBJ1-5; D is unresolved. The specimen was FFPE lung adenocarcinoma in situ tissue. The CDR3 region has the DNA TGTGCCAGTATGACAACAAGCGTGGGTTCCAATCAGCCCCAGCATTTT. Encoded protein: CASMTTSVGSNQPQHF.